Each of the 13 T cell receptor beta chains below was sequenced from the same sample in a study of shared clonotypes between healthy human individuals. TCRdb keeps only in-frame clones here, not all; method: immunoSEQ multiplex PCR. The top ten hold about 1% of the sample, which has approximately 1,500,000 clones, about 96% seen once. The sequencing sample was made of naive CD4+ T cells sorted from blood. As for subset: CD45RA+ positively selected. Every receptor here comes from a man in his thirties or forties in good health.

J is TRBJ2-7 and V is TRBV19; 9 bases are shared with TRBD1. V lost 3 bases to trimming and J lost 5 bases; unmatched junction nucleotides: 8. The germline V gene has CDR1 LNHDA and CDR2 SQIVND (reference sequence). The CDR3 is 15 amino acids. The CDR3 reads CASSILPDRGHEQYF. The CDR3 region has the DNA TGTGCCAGTAGTATCCTCCCGGACAGGGGTCACGAGCAGTACTTC.

V and J are TRBV27 and TRBJ1-4; D remains ambiguous. Per germline, CDR1 MNHEY and CDR2 SMNVEV (reference sequence). This CDR3 comprises 18 residues. The ends were cut back, 0 bases at V and 1 base at J, with 15 bases in the middle. Here the CDR3 reads CASSLSRASSRTNEKLFF. In nucleotides, the CDR3 is TGTGCCAGCAGTTTATCGAGGGCGTCTTCGCGAACTAATGAAAAACTGTTTTTT.

This chain uses TRBV4-1 with TRBJ2-7, with TRBD1 matching over 10 bases. Germline assignment: CDR1 MGHRA and CDR2 YSYEKL. CDR3 size: 15 residues. V lost 3 bases and J lost 5; bases outside the gene matches: 7. In DNA form, the CDR3 reads TGCGCCAGCAGCCACCAGGGACAGGGGACCCACGAGCAGTACTTC. Its protein is CASSHQGQGTHEQYF.

V usage is TRBV27 and J usage is TRBJ1-1; a possible D gene is TRBD1 (5 bases). The germline V gene encodes CDR1 MNHEY and CDR2 SMNVEV (reference sequence). This CDR3 comprises 16 residues. Deletions cut 3 bases from V and 1 base from J, with 15 bases between. The CDR3: CASSFRTKGWNTEAFF. For the CDR3, the DNA is TGTGCCAGCAGTTTCCGAACAAAGGGGTGGAACACTGAAGCTTTCTTT.

The CDR3 coding sequence is TGTGCCAGCAGATTACGACAGGGAGACTACAATGAGCAGTTCTTC. It encodes CASRLRQGDYNEQFF. This sequence joins TRBV6-6 and TRBJ2-1; 7 nucleotides align to TRBD1. The ends lost 6 bases at V and 3 bases at J; junction bases unmatched: 8. The length of the CDR3 is 15 residues. Looked up from germline, CDR1 is MNHNY and CDR2 is SVGAGI (reference sequence).

The CDR3 DNA reads TGCGCCAGCAGCTTGGCCGGGACTAGCGGGATTGGTGAGCAGTTCTTC. Its protein is CASSLAGTSGIGEQFF. The chain couples TRBV5-1 to TRBJ2-1; 13 nucleotides match TRBD2. The CDR3 spans 16 residues. The germline V gene has CDR1 SGHRS and CDR2 YFSETQ. J lost 9 bases, V lost 0 bases, and 6 bases had no gene match.

The chain employs TRBV15 and TRBJ2-7; D not resolved. CDR1 is LNHNV, CDR2 YYDKDF, per germline (reference sequence). V lost 6 bases, J lost 5 bases, and 8 bases lay in between. The CDR3 covers 11 residues. The CDR3 nucleotides read TGTGCCACCAGGGGCGTTAACGAGCAGTACTTC. The encoded protein is CATRGVNEQYF. The full variable domain, completed using reference TRBV15 and TRBJ2-7, is DAMVIQNPRYQVTQFGKPVTLSCSQTLNHNVMYWYQQKSSQAPKLLFHYYDKDFNNEADTPDNFQSRRPNTSFCFLDIRSPGLGDTAMYLCATRGVNEQYFGPGTRLTVT.

This sequence joins TRBV6-1 and TRBJ1-3, with D possibly matching TRBD1 (5 bases). V lost 4 bases to trimming and J lost 4 bases, with 11 bases between them. The CDR3 runs 14 residues. Germline V CDR1 and CDR2: MNHNS, SASEGT. This CDR3 is CASSGNRFGNTIYF. CDR3 coding DNA: TGTGCCAGCAGTGGGAACAGGTTCGGAAACACCATATATTTT.

The chain employs TRBV6-4 and TRBJ2-2; tentatively, D is TRBD1 or TRBD2 (5 bases each). Looked up from germline, CDR1 is MRHNA and CDR2 is SNTAGT. This CDR3 has 16 residues. The V end lost 4 bases, the J end lost 3 bases, and 15 bases lay between the germline ends. The CDR3 loop reads CASSAPGPTDTGELFF. In DNA, the CDR3 is TGTGCCAGCAGTGCGCCGGGACCTACGGACACCGGGGAGCTGTTTTTT.

Worth noting for this clone: The same CDR3 can be traced to other DNA sequences in this sample. This rearrangement joins TRBV28 to TRBJ1-2, with TRBD1 as a possible D gene (6 bases). The CDR3 contains 14 residues. The V end was cut by 1 base, the J end by 2 bases, with 8 bases between. Germline V lookup: CDR1 MDHEN, CDR2 SYDVKM. The CDR3 DNA reads as TGTGCCAGCAGTTTATTGGACAGAAACTATGGCTACACCTTC. It yields the protein CASSLLDRNYGYTF.

The DNA for the CDR3 is TGTGCCTGGGAAGACGGGACAGGGGACGAAAAACTGTTTTTT. This codes for CAWEDGTGDEKLFF. The rearrangement uses TRBV30 and TRBJ1-4, with 10 nucleotides matching TRBD1. Trimming removed 5 bases from V and 8 bases from J; junction bases left unmatched: 8. Germline CDR1 is GTSNPN and CDR2 is SVGIG (reference sequence). The CDR3 contains 14 residues.

The CDR3 protein is CASSPTGDKQYF. CDR3 in DNA: TGTGCCAGCAGCCCTACGGGGGACAAGCAGTATTTT. The rearrangement joins TRBV9 to TRBJ2-3, with D perhaps being TRBD1 or TRBD2 (6 bases each). The CDR3 contains 12 residues. Deletions cut 4 bases from V and 11 bases from J, with 14 bases between. Germline CDR1 is SGDLS and CDR2 is YYNGEE.

The chain uses TRBV14 and TRBJ2-7; the D gene is possibly TRBD1 (6 bases). Germline-derived CDR1 and CDR2 are SGHDN and FVKESK. The CDR3 is 16 amino acids. V shed 1 base and J shed 0 bases, with 13 bases lying between them. CDR3 sequence: CASSQVGATVSYEQYF. The CDR3 nucleotides are TGTGCCAGCAGCCAAGTGGGGGCAACAGTCTCCTACGAGCAGTACTTC.